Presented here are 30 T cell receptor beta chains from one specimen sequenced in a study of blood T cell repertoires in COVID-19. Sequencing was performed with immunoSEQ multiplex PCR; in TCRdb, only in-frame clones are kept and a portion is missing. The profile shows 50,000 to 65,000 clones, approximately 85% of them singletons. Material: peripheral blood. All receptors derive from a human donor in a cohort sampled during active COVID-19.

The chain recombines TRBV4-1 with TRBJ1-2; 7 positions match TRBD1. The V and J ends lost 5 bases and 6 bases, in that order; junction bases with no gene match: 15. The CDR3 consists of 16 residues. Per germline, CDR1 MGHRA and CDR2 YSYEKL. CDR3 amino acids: CASSDWTGQLGNGYTF. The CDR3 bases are TGCGCCAGCAGCGACTGGACAGGCCAACTTGGGAATGGCTACACCTTC.

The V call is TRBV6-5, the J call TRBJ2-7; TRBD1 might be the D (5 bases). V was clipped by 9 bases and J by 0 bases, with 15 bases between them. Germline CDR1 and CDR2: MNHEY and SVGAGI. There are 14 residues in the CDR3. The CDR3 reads CASTRWGSSYEQYF. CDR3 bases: TGTGCCAGTACGAGGTGGGGCAGCTCCTACGAGCAGTACTTC.

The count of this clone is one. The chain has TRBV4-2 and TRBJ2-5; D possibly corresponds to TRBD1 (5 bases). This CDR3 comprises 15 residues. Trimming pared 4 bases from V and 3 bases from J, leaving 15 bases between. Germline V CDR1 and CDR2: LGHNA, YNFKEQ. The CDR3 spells CASSLKVGEEETQYF. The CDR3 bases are TGTGCCAGCAGCCTCAAGGTAGGGGAAGAAGAGACCCAGTACTTC.

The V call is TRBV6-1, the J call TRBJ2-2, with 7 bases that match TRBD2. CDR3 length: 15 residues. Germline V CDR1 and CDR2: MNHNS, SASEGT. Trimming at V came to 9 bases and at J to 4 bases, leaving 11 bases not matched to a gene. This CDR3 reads CASAGRETTTGELFF. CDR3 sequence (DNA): TGTGCCAGTGCCGGGCGGGAGACGACCACCGGGGAGCTGTTTTTT.

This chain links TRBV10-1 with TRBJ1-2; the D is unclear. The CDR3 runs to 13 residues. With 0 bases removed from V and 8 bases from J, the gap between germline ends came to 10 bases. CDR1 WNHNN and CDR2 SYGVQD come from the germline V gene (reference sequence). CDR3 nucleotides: TGCGCCAGCAGTGAGTCGGGCTCCTGGGGCTACACCTTC. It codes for CASSESGSWGYTF.

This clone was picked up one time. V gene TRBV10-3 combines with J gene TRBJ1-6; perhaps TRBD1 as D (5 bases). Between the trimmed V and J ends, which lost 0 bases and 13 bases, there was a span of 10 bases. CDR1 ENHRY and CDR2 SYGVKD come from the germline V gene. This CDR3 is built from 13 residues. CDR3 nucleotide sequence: TGTGCCATCAGTGAGTCAACAGGCCAGCCCCTCCACTTT. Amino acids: CAISESTGQPLHF.

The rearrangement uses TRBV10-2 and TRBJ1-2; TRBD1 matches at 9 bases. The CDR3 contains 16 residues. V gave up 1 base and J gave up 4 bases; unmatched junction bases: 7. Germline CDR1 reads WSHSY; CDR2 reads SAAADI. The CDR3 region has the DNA TGCGCCAGCAGTGAGTTGCCCGGGACAGGGCCCTATGGCTACACCTTC. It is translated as CASSELPGTGPYGYTF.

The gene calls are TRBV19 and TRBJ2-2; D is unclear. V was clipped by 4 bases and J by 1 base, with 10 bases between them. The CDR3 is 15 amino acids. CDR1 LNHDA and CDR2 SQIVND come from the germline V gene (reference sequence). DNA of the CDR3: TGTGCCAGTAGTACTACAGAGATGAACACCGGGGAGCTGTTTTTT. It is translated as CASSTTEMNTGELFF.

CDR3 DNA sequence: TGTGCCAGCAGCCAACGGACAGCCCCTGAATTTCCCCAGCATTTT. It yields the protein CASSQRTAPEFPQHF. The chain combines TRBV7-2 with TRBJ1-5; TRBD1 might be the D (6 bases). The CDR3 covers 15 residues. Looked up from germline, CDR1 is SGHTA and CDR2 is FQGNSA. V was shortened by 5 bases and J by 10 bases, with 21 bases between the two germline ends.

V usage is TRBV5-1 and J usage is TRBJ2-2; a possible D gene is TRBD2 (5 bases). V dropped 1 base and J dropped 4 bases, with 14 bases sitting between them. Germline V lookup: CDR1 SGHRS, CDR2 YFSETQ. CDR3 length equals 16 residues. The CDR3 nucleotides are TGCGCCAGCAGCTTGTCGGTAGGGCGGGTCACCGGGGAGCTGTTTTTT. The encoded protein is CASSLSVGRVTGELFF.

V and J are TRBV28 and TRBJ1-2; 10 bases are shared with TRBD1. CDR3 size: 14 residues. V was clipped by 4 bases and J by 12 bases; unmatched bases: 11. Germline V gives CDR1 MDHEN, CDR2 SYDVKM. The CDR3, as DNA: TGTGCCAGCAGTTCCGGGACAGGGGCCGTTAAGGACACCTTC. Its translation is CASSSGTGAVKDTF.

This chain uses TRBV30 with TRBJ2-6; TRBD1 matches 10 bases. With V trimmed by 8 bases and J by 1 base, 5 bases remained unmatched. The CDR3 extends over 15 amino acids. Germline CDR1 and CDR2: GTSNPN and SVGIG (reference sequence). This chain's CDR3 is CARRDRGSGANVLTF. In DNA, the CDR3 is TGTGCCCGCCGGGACAGGGGATCTGGGGCCAACGTCCTGACTTTC.

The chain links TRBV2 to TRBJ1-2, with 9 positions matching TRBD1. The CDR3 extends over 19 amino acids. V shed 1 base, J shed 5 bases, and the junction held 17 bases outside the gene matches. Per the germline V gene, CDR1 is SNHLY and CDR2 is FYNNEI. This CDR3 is CASSEGWDRALSFSYGYTF. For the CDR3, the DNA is TGTGCCAGCAGTGAAGGGTGGGACAGGGCCCTCTCTTTTTCTTATGGCTACACCTTC. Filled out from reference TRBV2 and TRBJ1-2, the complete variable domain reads EPEVTQTPSHQVTQMGQEVILRCVPISNHLYFYWYRQILGQKVEFLVSFYNNEISEKSEIFDDQFSVERPDGSNFTLKIRSTKLEDSAMYFCASSEGWDRALSFSYGYTFGSGTRLTVV.

The chain's CDR3 is CASNWGQGYNEQYF. CDR3 bases: TGTGCCAGCAACTGGGGACAGGGGTATAACGAGCAGTACTTC. This sequence joins TRBV6-5 and TRBJ2-7; 10 positions agree with TRBD1. The CDR3 runs 14 residues. Looked up from germline, CDR1 is MNHEY and CDR2 is SVGAGI. Trimming cost V 7 bases and J 5 bases; bases outside gene matches: 8.

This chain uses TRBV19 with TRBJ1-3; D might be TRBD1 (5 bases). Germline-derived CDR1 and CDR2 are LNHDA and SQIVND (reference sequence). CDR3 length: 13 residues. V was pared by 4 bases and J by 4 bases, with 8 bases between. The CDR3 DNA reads TGTGCCAGTAGTACGGGGGAGGGAAACACCATATATTTT. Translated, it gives CASSTGEGNTIYF.

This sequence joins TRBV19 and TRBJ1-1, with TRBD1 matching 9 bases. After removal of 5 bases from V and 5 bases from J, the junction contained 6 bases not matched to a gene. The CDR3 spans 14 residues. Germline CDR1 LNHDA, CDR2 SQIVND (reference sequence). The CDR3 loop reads CASSRGTGPTEAFF. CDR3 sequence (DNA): TGTGCCAGTAGTCGCGGGACAGGGCCTACTGAAGCTTTCTTT.

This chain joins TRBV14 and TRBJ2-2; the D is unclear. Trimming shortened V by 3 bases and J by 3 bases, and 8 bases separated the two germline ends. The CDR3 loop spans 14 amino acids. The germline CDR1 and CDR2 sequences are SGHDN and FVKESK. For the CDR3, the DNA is TGTGCCAGCAGCCACGGAGCCCACACCGGGGAGCTGTTTTTT. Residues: CASSHGAHTGELFF.

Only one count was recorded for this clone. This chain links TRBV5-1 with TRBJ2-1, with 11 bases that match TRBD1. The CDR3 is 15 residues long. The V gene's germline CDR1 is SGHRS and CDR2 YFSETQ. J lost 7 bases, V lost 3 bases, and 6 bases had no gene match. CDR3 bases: TGCGCCAGCAGCTCGGGACAGGGGGACGTAAATGAGCAGTTCTTC. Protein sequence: CASSSGQGDVNEQFF.

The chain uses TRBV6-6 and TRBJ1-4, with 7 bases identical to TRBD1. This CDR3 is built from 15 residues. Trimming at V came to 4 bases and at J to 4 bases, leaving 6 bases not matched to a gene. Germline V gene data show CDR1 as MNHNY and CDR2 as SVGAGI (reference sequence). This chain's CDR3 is CASSWGDSRNEKLFF. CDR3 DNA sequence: TGTGCCAGCAGTTGGGGGGACAGCCGTAATGAAAAACTGTTTTTT.

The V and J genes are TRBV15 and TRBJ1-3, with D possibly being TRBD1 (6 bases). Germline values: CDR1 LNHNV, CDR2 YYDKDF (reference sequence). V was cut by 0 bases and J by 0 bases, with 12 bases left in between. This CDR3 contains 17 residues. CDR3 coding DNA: TGTGCCACCAGCAGAGATCGTGGGACATCCTCTGGAAACACCATATATTTT. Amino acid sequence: CATSRDRGTSSGNTIYF.

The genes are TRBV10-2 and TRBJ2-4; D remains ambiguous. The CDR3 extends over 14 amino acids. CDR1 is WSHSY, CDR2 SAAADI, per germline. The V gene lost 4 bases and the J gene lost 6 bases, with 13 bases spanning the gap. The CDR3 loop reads CASSVRGPGNIQYF. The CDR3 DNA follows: TGCGCCAGCAGTGTGCGTGGTCCCGGAAACATTCAGTACTTC.

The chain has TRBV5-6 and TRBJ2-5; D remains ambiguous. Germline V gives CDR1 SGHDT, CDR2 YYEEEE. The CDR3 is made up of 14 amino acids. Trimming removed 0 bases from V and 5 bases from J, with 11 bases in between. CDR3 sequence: CASSLGIWRETQYF. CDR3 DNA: TGTGCCAGCAGCTTGGGAATCTGGCGGGAGACCCAGTACTTC.

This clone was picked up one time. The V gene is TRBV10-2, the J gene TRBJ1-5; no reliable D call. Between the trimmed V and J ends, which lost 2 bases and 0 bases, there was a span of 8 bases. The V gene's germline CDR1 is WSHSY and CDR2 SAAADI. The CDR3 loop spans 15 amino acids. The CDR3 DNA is TGCGCCAGCAGTGAGGTCAGTTATAGCAATCAGCCCCAGCATTTT. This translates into CASSEVSYSNQPQHF.

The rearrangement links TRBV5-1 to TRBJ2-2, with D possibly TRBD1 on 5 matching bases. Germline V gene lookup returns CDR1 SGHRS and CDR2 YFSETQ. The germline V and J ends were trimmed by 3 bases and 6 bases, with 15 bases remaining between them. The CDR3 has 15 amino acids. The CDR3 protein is CASSSTIGAAGELFF. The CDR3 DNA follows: TGCGCCAGCAGCTCCACTATAGGGGCGGCCGGGGAGCTGTTTTTT. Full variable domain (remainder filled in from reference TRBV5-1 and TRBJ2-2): KAGVTQTPRYLIKTRGQQVTLSCSPISGHRSVSWYQQTPGQGLQFLFEYFSETQRNKGNFPGRFSGRQFSNSRSEMNVSTLELGDSALYLCASSSTIGAAGELFFGEGSRLTVL.

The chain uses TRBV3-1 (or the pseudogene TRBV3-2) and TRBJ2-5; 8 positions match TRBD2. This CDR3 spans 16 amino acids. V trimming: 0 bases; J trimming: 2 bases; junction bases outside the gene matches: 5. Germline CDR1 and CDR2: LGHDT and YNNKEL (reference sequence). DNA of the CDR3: TGTGCCAGCAGCCAAGAAGCGGGGGTCCGACAAGAGACCCAGTACTTC. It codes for CASSQEAGVRQETQYF.

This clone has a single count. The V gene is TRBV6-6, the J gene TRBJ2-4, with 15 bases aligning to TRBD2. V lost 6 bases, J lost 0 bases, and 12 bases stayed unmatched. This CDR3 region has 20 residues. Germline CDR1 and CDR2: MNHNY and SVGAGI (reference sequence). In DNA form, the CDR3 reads TGTGCCAGCAGCCTCTCCGCCGGACTAGCGGGAGGGCCAGCCAAAAACATTCAGTACTTC. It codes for CASSLSAGLAGGPAKNIQYF.

The CDR3 nucleotides read TGCGCCAGCAGCTTAGAGGGCTTCAACTACGAGCAGTACTTC. Its protein product is CASSLEGFNYEQYF. This chain connects TRBV5-1 to TRBJ2-7, with a tentative D call TRBD2 (5 bases). Germline V lookup: CDR1 SGHRS, CDR2 YFSETQ. V was clipped by 2 bases and J by 3 bases, with 12 bases between them. The CDR3 covers 14 residues.

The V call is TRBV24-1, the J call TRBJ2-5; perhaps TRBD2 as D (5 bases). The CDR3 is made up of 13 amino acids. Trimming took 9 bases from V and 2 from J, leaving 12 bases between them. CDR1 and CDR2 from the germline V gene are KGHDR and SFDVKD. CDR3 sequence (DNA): TGTGCCACCGCGCCCGGGGATCAAGAGACCCAGTACTTC. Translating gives CATAPGDQETQYF.

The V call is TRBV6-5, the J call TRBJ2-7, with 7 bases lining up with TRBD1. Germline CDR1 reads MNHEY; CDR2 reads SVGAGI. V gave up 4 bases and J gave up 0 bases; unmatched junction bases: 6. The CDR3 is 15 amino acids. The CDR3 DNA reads TGTGCCAGCAGTTTCGGACAGGACACCTCCTACGAGCAGTACTTC. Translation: CASSFGQDTSYEQYF.

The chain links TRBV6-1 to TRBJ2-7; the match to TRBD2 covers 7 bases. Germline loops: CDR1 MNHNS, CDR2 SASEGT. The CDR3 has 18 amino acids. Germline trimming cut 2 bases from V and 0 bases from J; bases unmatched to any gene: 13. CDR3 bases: TGTGCCAGCAGTGAACGGGGATTGGCTAGCGGATTCTCCTACGAGCAGTACTTC. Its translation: CASSERGLASGFSYEQYF.